These 3 T cell receptor beta chains were all obtained from the same sample, sequenced in a study of beta chain features in type 1 diabetes. What these receptors recognize is not known. Broader study findings: Patients with Type 1 diabetes showed moderately but significantly shorter TCRB CDR3s in all four CD4+ subsets.

Since all of the isolated RNA was reverse transcribed, expressed TCRB transcripts were what got sequenced. Data came from immunoSEQ multiplex PCR; TCRdb stores just in-frame clones and leaves some out. Among 280,000 or so clones listed, approximately 16% were seen once. Sequenced material: naive CD4+ T cells from blood. Every receptor here comes from a man between 18 and 29 years old with type 1 diabetes.

V is TRBV5-6 and J is TRBJ2-3; a weak D match, TRBD1 (5 bases). V lost 0 bases to trimming and J lost 0 bases, with 11 bases between them. This CDR3 is 16 amino acids long. Germline V gene lookup returns CDR1 SGHDT and CDR2 YYEEEE. The CDR3 DNA reads TGTGCCAGCAGCTTGGTCGCTGCAGGGAGCACAGATACGCAGTATTTT. It specifies CASSLVAAGSTDTQYF.

In its sample, this clone was seen a few times. This chain uses TRBV7-6 with TRBJ2-3, with TRBD2 as a possible D gene (6 bases). Trimming stripped 5 bases from V and 11 bases from J, with 17 bases between. The CDR3 sequence is 13 residues long. Germline V gene sequence: CDR1 SGHVS, CDR2 FNYEAQ. The CDR3: CASSPYIGSRQYF. The CDR3 DNA reads TGTGCCAGCAGCCCCTATATCGGGAGTAGGCAGTATTTT. Supplemented by reference TRBV7-6 and TRBJ2-3, the full variable domain reads GAGVSQSPRYKVTKRGQDVALRCDPISGHVSLYWYRQALGQGPEFLTYFNYEAQQDKSGLPNDRFSAERPEGSISTLTIQRTEQRDSAMYRCASSPYIGSRQYFGPGTRLTVL.

The V gene is TRBV2, the J gene TRBJ2-5, with a weak D call TRBD2 (6 bases). CDR3 length equals 14 residues. Germline V gives CDR1 SNHLY, CDR2 FYNNEI. Trimming stripped 3 bases from V and 9 bases from J, with 17 bases between. In DNA, the CDR3 is TGTGCCAGCAGTGATAGCGGCGGGGCTGGGTCCCAGTACTTC. It is translated as CASSDSGGAGSQYF.